The 8 T cell receptor beta chains given below trace back to one sample, sequenced in a study of shared clonotypes between healthy human individuals. The table came from immunoSEQ multiplex PCR; TCRdb's copy has only in-frame clones and leaves some out. The data hold approximately 700,000 clones, with around four fifths observed a single time. Sequencing input: memory CD4+ T cells sorted from blood. Subset here: CD45RA-negative fraction. The source is a woman younger than 45 in good health.

The V call is TRBV19, the J call TRBJ1-2; 7 bases are a match to TRBD1. CDR3 length: 15 amino acids. Trimming at V came to 3 bases and at J to 8 bases, leaving 12 bases not matched to a gene. Per the germline V gene, CDR1 is LNHDA and CDR2 is SQIVND (reference sequence). The CDR3 coding sequence is TGTGCCAGTAGTATCGAACAGGGGTACCTCTCCGGCTACACCTTC. It yields the protein CASSIEQGYLSGYTF.

The genes are TRBV5-1 and TRBJ2-3, with 11 nucleotides matching TRBD2. Germline V CDR1 and CDR2: SGHRS, YFSETQ. The CDR3 covers 16 residues. V dropped 6 bases and J dropped 2; count of bases not matched to a gene: 8. The DNA for the CDR3 is TGCGCCAGCAAATCCGGGACTAGCGGACTCACAGATACGCAGTATTTT. It encodes CASKSGTSGLTDTQYF.

This rearrangement joins TRBV5-8 to TRBJ2-2, with 8 bases lining up with TRBD1. The V gene end was trimmed by 3 bases and the J gene end by 7 bases; junction bases not matched to a gene: 2. The CDR3 has 13 residues. Germline V CDR1 and CDR2: SGHTS, YDEGEE. CDR3 nucleotide sequence: TGTGCCAGCAGCTACGACAGGGGCGGGGAGCTGTTTTTT. Translating gives CASSYDRGGELFF. The complete variable domain, with remaining parts taken from reference TRBV5-8 and TRBJ2-2, reads EAGVTQSPTHLIKTRGQQATLRCSPISGHTSVYWYQQALGLGLQFLLWYDEGEERNRGNFPPRFSGRQFPNYSSELNVNALELEDSALYLCASSYDRGGELFFGEGSRLTVL.

The rearrangement uses TRBV29-1 and TRBJ2-1, with D unresolved. V lost 0 bases to trimming and J lost 1 base, with 7 bases between them. Germline lookup yields CDR1 SQVTM and CDR2 ANQGSEA. The length of the CDR3 is 14 residues. As DNA, the CDR3 is TGCAGCGTTGAAGACAGAATGTCCTACAATGAGCAGTTCTTC. Protein sequence: CSVEDRMSYNEQFF.

This clone was seen only a few times. Other nucleotide sequences in the sample specify the same CDR3. This CDR3 reads CASSPKETQYF. Here the CDR3 DNA reads TGTGCCAGCAGCCCAAAAGAGACCCAGTACTTC. The chain joins TRBV11-2 to TRBJ2-5, with no clear D. Germline assignment: CDR1 SGHAT and CDR2 FQNNGV. The CDR3 loop spans 11 amino acids. The V end was cut by 5 bases, the J end by 3 bases, with 4 bases between.

The CDR3 DNA follows: TGTGCCACCAGCAGAGATTATAGCGGGAGGAGCTACGAGCAGTACTTC. Translating it yields CATSRDYSGRSYEQYF. The chain couples TRBV15 to TRBJ2-7; 10 bases align to TRBD2. The CDR3 has 16 residues. Looked up from germline, CDR1 is LNHNV and CDR2 is YYDKDF (reference sequence). The V and J ends lost 0 bases and 3 bases, in that order; junction bases with no gene match: 5.

The rearrangement links TRBV30 to TRBJ2-5; weak D call: TRBD1 (6 bases). The CDR3 loop spans 13 amino acids. CDR1 and CDR2 (germline): GTSNPN, SVGIG (reference sequence). Trimming shortened V by 3 bases and J by 11 bases, and 19 bases separated the two germline ends. Here the CDR3 reads CAWRSHPGQGQYF. DNA of the CDR3: TGTGCCTGGAGGTCGCATCCGGGACAAGGGCAGTACTTC. Based on the CDR3 plus reference TRBV30 and TRBJ2-5, the full variable domain is SQTIHQWPATLVQPVGSPLSLECTVEGTSNPNLYWYRQAAGRGLQLLFYSVGIGQISSEVPQNLSASRPQDRQFILSSKKLLLSDSGFYLCAWRSHPGQGQYFGPGTRLLVL.

This sequence joins TRBV27 and TRBJ2-5; 8 nucleotides align to TRBD2. Germline trimming cut 0 bases from V and 5 bases from J; bases unmatched to any gene: 5. The germline V gene has CDR1 MNHEY and CDR2 SMNVEV (reference sequence). This CDR3 comprises 15 residues. Here the CDR3 reads CASSLSSGGWETQYF. CDR3 in DNA: TGTGCCAGCAGTTTATCGAGCGGGGGCTGGGAGACCCAGTACTTC.